This record covers a single T cell receptor (beta chain). This clone appeared a single time. Its target antigen remains unknown. There are no base qualities to consult, and no much larger clone falls within one base. This sample was taken from a study of T cells in tuberculosis (dated by TCRdb to 2016 to 2019). Regarding the complete study: The study combined CD1B tetramers and high-throughput TCR immunosequencing to characterize T cells specific for the mycobacterial lipid antigen glucose monomycolate (GMM). IGRA-negative adolescents, IGRA-positive adolescents with latent tuberculosis and adults with active tuberculosis, about nine per group, were compared in a South African clinical cohort. The paper's findings and limits, for the study overall: Clinical samples were selected based on which cryopreserved specimens were available, and the active tuberculosis cases were adults whereas the controls were adolescents. Compared with IGRA-negative controls, TCR-alpha repertoires from active tuberculosis had smaller mean NN-distances to GMM-specific TCRs, which suggests clonal expansion of these TCRs. The smaller NN-distances in active tuberculosis patients were driven in part by shorter CDR3-alpha lengths, while the difference seen for TCR-beta was not statistically significant. With the diverse GMM-specific repertoire as input, a classifier achieved 85% to 90% accuracy (AUROC around 0.9), whereas GEM motif frequencies as input gave approximately 74% accuracy.

At study entry, a tuberculin skin test and the QuantiFERON-TB GOLD In-Tube IGRA were used to screen adolescents for latent tuberculosis infection. Immunosequencing of unsorted cryopreserved PBMC covered, on average, about 93,000 T cells per clinical donor. Eleven high schools in the Worcester region of the Western Cape, South Africa, served as enrollment sites for adolescents aged 12 to 18 years. Some ten M. tuberculosis-infected and some 10 uninfected adolescents were selected with matching for age and sex. Adolescent PBMC were isolated from freshly drawn heparinized blood by density centrifugation and cryopreserved. The CDR3, from cysteine to phenylalanine, totals 15 residues. Here the CDR3 DNA is all that survives: 45 bases in frame from base 1. The germline V gene encodes CDR1 SGHDN and CDR2 FVKESK. Here V drops 1 base and J drops 10 bases, and the junction holds 10 bases not matched to any gene.

TCR libraries were generated with the immunoSEQ multiplex PCR assay, using TCR-beta and/or TCR-alpha/delta assays for each sample. The amplified TCR libraries were sequenced using the Illumina high-throughput platform. On the study's bioinformatics: Clustering and dimensionality reduction relied on pairwise TCRdist distances among GMM-specific receptors from T cells that were either sorted ex vivo or expanded in vitro. Each clinical repertoire was scored by mean NN-distance, the average TCRdist to the nearest 10% of tetramer-positive reference sequences. To compute GEM TCR motif frequency, the fraction of unique TCRs matching known GEM sequences by V/J usage and CDR3 length was calculated. Linear discriminant analysis with leave-one-out cross-validation, implemented in scikit-learn, was used to classify active tuberculosis. The immuneACCESS repertoire file appears here via TCRdb, limited to in-frame rearrangements. These files lack a portion of the clones; in checked studies, under half of the deficit traces to unresolved V genes, and the cause of the others is not known. V and J calls plus clone size are reproduced from that table; the DNA served to infer D and trimming. Here the sample has around 26,000 clones; around 90% occur a single time. The ten largest clones take up roughly 16% of the sample.

Material for sequencing was PBMCs. The sequence was collected from a donor aged 10-29 years with latent tuberculosis or without tuberculosis infection. Some clones in this sample may be carry-over from other donors' samples. The chain couples TRBV14 to TRBJ2-1; the junction holds 7 bases that match TRBD1. The CDR3 protein is CASSQARGTRVEQFF. The bases are TGTGCCAGCAGCCAAGCCAGGGGGACCCGGGTGGAGCAGTTCTTC.